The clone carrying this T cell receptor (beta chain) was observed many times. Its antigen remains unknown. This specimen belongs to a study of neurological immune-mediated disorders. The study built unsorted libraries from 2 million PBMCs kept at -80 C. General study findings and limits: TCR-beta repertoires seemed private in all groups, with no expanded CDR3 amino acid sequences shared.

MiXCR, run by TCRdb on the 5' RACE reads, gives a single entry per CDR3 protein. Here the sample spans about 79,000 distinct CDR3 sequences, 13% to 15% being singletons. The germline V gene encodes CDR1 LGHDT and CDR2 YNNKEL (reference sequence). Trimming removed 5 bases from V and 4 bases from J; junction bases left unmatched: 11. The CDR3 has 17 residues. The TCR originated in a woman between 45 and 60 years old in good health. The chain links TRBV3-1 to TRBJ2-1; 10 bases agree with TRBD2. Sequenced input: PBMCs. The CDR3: CASSFSWTSGLYNEQFF. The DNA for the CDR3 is TGTGCCAGCAGCTTTTCCTGGACTAGCGGACTTTACAATGAGCAGTTCTTC.